These 31 T cell receptor beta chains were sequenced from one sample in a study of blood T cell repertoires in COVID-19. Generated by immunoSEQ multiplex PCR, the TCRdb table keeps only in-frame clones and is missing some. Among 120,000 to 150,000 clones listed, 84% were seen once. The sample taken for sequencing was peripheral blood. All receptors come from a human donor in a cohort sampled during active COVID-19.

This clone has more than one count but fewer than ten. The chain carries TRBV11-2 and TRBJ2-2; no clear D gene. This CDR3 is built from 14 residues. V lost 5 bases and J 4 bases, leaving 11 bases between the germline ends. Germline V gene data show CDR1 as SGHAT and CDR2 as FQNNGV. The chain's CDR3 is CASSQIPGTGELFF. The CDR3 DNA reads TGTGCCAGCAGCCAGATCCCGGGCACCGGGGAGCTGTTTTTT.

The V gene is TRBV4-1, the J gene TRBJ2-3; 8 bases align to TRBD2. The germline V gene encodes CDR1 MGHRA and CDR2 YSYEKL. The junction had 7 bases not matched to a gene; V was cut back by 5 bases and J by 0 bases. This CDR3 is 16 amino acids long. The CDR3 DNA reads TGCGCCAGCAGCGGACGGGGGGGATTTAGCACAGATACGCAGTATTTT. The encoded protein is CASSGRGGFSTDTQYF.

A remark on this clone: Within the sample, other DNA sequences also encode this same CDR3. This sequence joins TRBV3-1 (or the pseudogene TRBV3-2) and TRBJ2-5; D not resolved. Trimming took 0 bases from V and 5 from J, leaving 7 bases between them. The CDR3 sequence is 13 residues long. CDR1 and CDR2 from the germline V gene are LGHDT and YNNKEL (reference sequence). The CDR3 protein is CASSQDFRETQYF. The CDR3 region has the DNA TGTGCCAGCAGCCAAGATTTTCGGGAGACCCAGTACTTC.

The V and J genes are TRBV7-2 and TRBJ2-3; 12 bases fit TRBD2. This CDR3 is 16 amino acids long. The trim removed 1 base at V and 6 bases at J, leaving 5 bases unmatched. Germline CDR1 reads SGHTA; CDR2 reads FQGNSA. The CDR3: CASSLGLAGGWDTQYF. DNA of the CDR3: TGTGCCAGCAGCTTAGGTCTAGCGGGGGGGTGGGATACGCAGTATTTT.

The chain couples TRBV6-5 to TRBJ2-7, with 8 nucleotides matching TRBD1. The CDR3 sequence is 13 residues long. Germline V gene sequence: CDR1 MNHEY, CDR2 SVGAGI. With 5 bases clipped from V and 3 bases from J, the junction kept 3 bases outside the gene matches. Here the CDR3 DNA reads TGTGCCAGCAGTCCGGGACAGGACTACGAGCAGTACGTC. Translating gives CASSPGQDYEQYV.

This rearrangement joins TRBV27 to TRBJ2-2, with 7 bases identical to TRBD2. The V gene's germline CDR1 is MNHEY and CDR2 SMNVEV (reference sequence). CDR3 size: 16 residues. The V and J ends lost 0 bases and 4 bases, in that order; junction bases with no gene match: 5. For the CDR3, the DNA is TGTGCCAGCAGTTTATCTCTAGCGGCGAGCACCGGGGAGCTGTTTTTT. Amino acid sequence: CASSLSLAASTGELFF.

V and J are TRBV5-6 and TRBJ2-7, with a weak D call TRBD1 (5 bases). Germline assignment: CDR1 SGHDT and CDR2 YYEEEE. The CDR3 length is 13 residues. The germline V and J ends were trimmed by 4 bases and 0 bases, with 8 bases remaining between them. CDR3 nucleotides: TGTGCCAGCAGCAGACAGTACTCCTACGAGCAGTACTTC. This encodes CASSRQYSYEQYF.

V is TRBV19 and J is TRBJ2-4; TRBD1 is a possible D gene (6 bases). Looked up from germline, CDR1 is LNHDA and CDR2 is SQIVND (reference sequence). The CDR3 is 15 residues long. V gave up 4 bases and J gave up 3 bases, with 13 bases separating them. CDR3 sequence reads: CASSRKDRDKNIQYF. CDR3 nucleotide sequence: TGTGCCAGTAGTAGGAAGGACAGAGACAAAAACATTCAGTACTTC.

V usage is TRBV6-5 and J usage is TRBJ1-4, with 7 bases matching TRBD1. The CDR3 totals 15 residues. Trimming took 7 bases from V and 7 from J; bases not matched to a gene: 12. Germline V gene lookup returns CDR1 MNHEY and CDR2 SVGAGI. The CDR3 region is CASKITGAHGEKLFF. CDR3 sequence (DNA): TGTGCCAGCAAAATAACAGGGGCCCATGGTGAAAAACTGTTTTTT.

This clone was observed a few times. The rearrangement links TRBV11-2 to TRBJ2-1; D might be TRBD2 (6 bases). V lost 1 base, J lost 5 bases, and 9 bases lay in between. Germline CDR1 and CDR2: SGHAT and FQNNGV. The CDR3 is 14 residues long. CDR3 coding DNA: TGTGCCAGCAGCTTAGCGGGAGTACACAATGAGCAGTTCTTC. As protein: CASSLAGVHNEQFF.

The chain employs TRBV2 and TRBJ2-4, with TRBD2 matching 9 bases. V lost 2 bases and J lost 6; bases outside the gene matches: 5. Germline values: CDR1 SNHLY, CDR2 FYNNEI. The CDR3 runs to 15 residues. In DNA form, the CDR3 reads TGTGCCAGCAGTGAATCCCTAGCGGGATTAAACATTCAGTACTTC. It yields the protein CASSESLAGLNIQYF.

For the CDR3, the DNA is TGTGCCAGCAGCCAAGGATCTGCTACTACGAATGAGCAGTTCTTC. Encoded protein: CASSQGSATTNEQFF. The chain couples TRBV4-2 to TRBJ2-1; D gene unclear. The germline gives CDR1 LGHNA, CDR2 YNFKEQ. The CDR3 contains 15 residues. V lost 1 base to trimming and J lost 7 bases, with 14 bases between them.

The chain recombines TRBV7-9 with TRBJ2-3; TRBD1 aligns across 8 bases. The CDR3 runs to 14 residues. Germline CDR1 reads SEHNR; CDR2 reads FQNEAQ (reference sequence). The trim removed 8 bases at V and 3 bases at J, leaving 7 bases unmatched. The CDR3 sequence: CASDRTGNTDTQYF. CDR3 nucleotides: TGTGCCAGCGATCGGACAGGGAATACAGATACGCAGTATTTT.

The rearrangement links TRBV24-1 to TRBJ2-1; tentative D call: TRBD2 (5 bases). V gave up 7 bases and J gave up 9 bases, with 15 bases separating them. Germline V gene lookup returns CDR1 KGHDR and CDR2 SFDVKD. The CDR3 extends over 13 amino acids. As DNA, the CDR3 is TGTGCCACCAGGAATACGAGGGTAGGTGAGCAGTTCTTC. Protein sequence: CATRNTRVGEQFF.

A few counts support this clone. The chain uses TRBV2 and TRBJ2-3; 7 bases align to TRBD2. The CDR3 totals 14 residues. V lost 7 bases and J lost 0; bases outside the gene matches: 4. Germline V gene sequence: CDR1 SNHLY, CDR2 FYNNEI. CDR3 in DNA: TGTGCCAGCATGGGGGGGACTAGCACAGATACGCAGTATTTT. Its protein product is CASMGGTSTDTQYF.

This clone was observed a few times. This chain connects TRBV7-3 to TRBJ2-7; a possible D gene is TRBD1 (5 bases). Per germline, CDR1 SGHTA and CDR2 FQGTGA. The V end was cut by 5 bases, the J end by 5 bases, with 13 bases between. The CDR3 contains 13 residues. The CDR3 spells CASSLGHGNEQYF. The CDR3 DNA follows: TGTGCCAGCAGCCTAGGACATGGCAACGAGCAGTACTTC.

The chain links TRBV28 to TRBJ1-2, with D perhaps TRBD1 (5 bases). CDR1 MDHEN and CDR2 SYDVKM come from the germline V gene. This CDR3 is built from 15 residues. Trimming left V 8 bases short and J 5 bases short, with 21 bases between. Here the CDR3 reads CASYFSGTGAYGYTF. In DNA, the CDR3 is TGTGCCAGCTACTTTTCCGGGACGGGAGCTTATGGCTACACCTTC.

V gene TRBV27 combines with J gene TRBJ1-2; 9 bases agree with TRBD1. V shed 5 bases and J 5 bases; nucleotides not matched to a gene: 3. Germline CDR1 MNHEY, CDR2 SMNVEV (reference sequence). CDR3 size: 13 residues. Here the CDR3 DNA reads TGTGCCAGCAGTACAGGGACAGGGTATGGCTACACCTTC. Translated: CASSTGTGYGYTF.

The chain employs TRBV10-3 and TRBJ1-2, with TRBD1 identical over 7 bases. The CDR3 contains 13 residues. The germline V gene has CDR1 ENHRY and CDR2 SYGVKD. Germline trimming cut 2 bases from V and 3 bases from J; bases unmatched to any gene: 0. This CDR3 reads CAISEGQDYGYTF. The CDR3 DNA is TGTGCCATCAGTGAGGGACAGGACTATGGCTACACCTTC.

The gene calls are TRBV19 and TRBJ2-7; 7 bases agree with TRBD2. The V segment lost 7 bases and the J segment 3 bases; nucleotides outside the gene matches: 12. The CDR3 is made up of 15 amino acids. Per the germline V gene, CDR1 is LNHDA and CDR2 is SQIVND (reference sequence). The CDR3 protein is CASKARLADRYEQYF. CDR3 sequence (DNA): TGTGCCAGTAAGGCCCGACTAGCAGACCGCTACGAGCAGTACTTC.

The V call is TRBV3-1 (or the pseudogene TRBV3-2), the J call TRBJ1-5; 8 nucleotides line up with TRBD1. V was pared by 2 bases and J by 7 bases, with 7 bases of the junction left unmatched. The CDR3 length is 15 residues. CDR1 LGHDT and CDR2 YNNKEL come from the germline V gene (reference sequence). For the CDR3, the DNA is TGTGCCAGCAGCCAAATGCCAGGGGGCTGGCAGCCCCAGCATTTT. It codes for CASSQMPGGWQPQHF.

This chain uses TRBV4-1 with TRBJ1-1; D uncertain. CDR1 is MGHRA, CDR2 YSYEKL, per germline. The CDR3 extends over 17 amino acids. Trimming removed 1 base at V and 0 bases at J, with 15 bases between. The CDR3 bases are TGCGCCAGCAGCCAAGGAGTCACAGCCGCTATGAACACTGAAGCTTTCTTT. Translation gives CASSQGVTAAMNTEAFF.

The V call is TRBV28, the J call TRBJ2-6; D not resolved. Per germline, CDR1 MDHEN and CDR2 SYDVKM. V lost 3 bases to trimming and J lost 2 bases, with 8 bases between them. CDR3 length: 15 residues. As DNA, the CDR3 is TGTGCCAGCAGTTTCCACAACACTGGGGCCAACGTCCTGACTTTC. Translating gives CASSFHNTGANVLTF.

This clone was picked up one time. The chain has TRBV7-8 and TRBJ1-2; 8 nucleotides line up with TRBD1. Germline values: CDR1 SGHVS, CDR2 FQNEAQ. CDR3 length equals 16 residues. Unmatched junction bases numbered 11, after V lost 5 bases and J lost 3 bases. The CDR3 DNA reads as TGTGCCAGCAGCAAATCTCCAGGGGGCGGTTACTATGGCTACACCTTC. It yields the protein CASSKSPGGGYYGYTF.

The V gene is TRBV5-4, the J gene TRBJ2-1; 7 positions agree with TRBD2. The CDR3 runs 16 residues. Germline V gene sequence: CDR1 SGHNT, CDR2 YYREEE (reference sequence). Germline trimming cut 2 bases from V and 5 bases from J; bases unmatched to any gene: 10. CDR3 coding DNA: TGTGCCAGCAGCTTCGTCACCGGGAGGACCAACAATGAGCAGTTCTTC. Its protein product is CASSFVTGRTNNEQFF.

The CDR3 region has the DNA TGTGCCAGCAGCCAAGACCTAGCGGGAGCCCCGGTCACCGGGGAGCTGTTTTTT. Residues: CASSQDLAGAPVTGELFF. The rearrangement joins TRBV3-1 (or the pseudogene TRBV3-2) to TRBJ2-2, with 10 bases lining up with TRBD2. The CDR3 loop spans 18 amino acids. The J segment lost 4 bases and the V segment lost 0 bases, leaving 8 bases of the junction unmatched. Germline lookup yields CDR1 LGHDT and CDR2 YNNKEL (reference sequence).

The chain couples TRBV6-4 to TRBJ2-1; a possible D gene is TRBD2 (5 bases). With 2 bases removed from V and 5 bases from J, the gap between germline ends came to 7 bases. CDR3 length: 13 amino acids. The germline V gene encodes CDR1 MRHNA and CDR2 SNTAGT. The CDR3 spells CASSDGRNNEQFF. The CDR3 coding sequence is TGTGCCAGCAGTGACGGGAGAAACAATGAGCAGTTCTTC.

This clone was seen a few times. The CDR3: CASSQGSRGGENEQFF. As DNA, the CDR3 is TGTGCCAGCAGCCAAGGAAGTAGGGGAGGTGAAAATGAGCAGTTCTTC. V gene TRBV4-2 combines with J gene TRBJ2-1; D is perhaps TRBD2 (6 bases). Trimming stripped 1 base from V and 7 bases from J, with 17 bases between. The CDR3 consists of 16 residues. Germline assignment: CDR1 LGHNA and CDR2 YNFKEQ.

The gene calls are TRBV5-4 and TRBJ2-7; maybe TRBD1 (6 bases). The CDR3 has 15 residues. The germline CDR1 and CDR2 sequences are SGHNT and YYREEE (reference sequence). Trimming cost V 0 bases and J 7 bases, with 17 bases left between them. The CDR3 DNA reads as TGTGCCAGCAGCTTGGCAGGGGATAGTCTGCGGGAGCAGTACGTC. Translation gives CASSLAGDSLREQYV.

CDR3 nucleotides: TGTGCCTGGAGTGGTAACAGGGAGGGGGAGACCCAGTACTTC. Its protein is CAWSGNREGETQYF. J is TRBJ2-5 and V is TRBV30; perhaps TRBD2 as D (7 bases). Trimming left V 1 base short and J 5 bases short, with 14 bases between. Looked up from germline, CDR1 is GTSNPN and CDR2 is SVGIG (reference sequence). CDR3 length: 14 amino acids.

V gene TRBV27 combines with J gene TRBJ1-2; D might be TRBD1 (6 bases). Germline CDR1 is MNHEY and CDR2 is SMNVEV (reference sequence). V was cut by 4 bases and J by 5 bases, with 11 bases left in between. This CDR3 comprises 13 residues. In nucleotides, the CDR3 is TGTGCCAGCAGTTCCCTCGGACAGTATGGCTACACCTTC. Its protein is CASSSLGQYGYTF.